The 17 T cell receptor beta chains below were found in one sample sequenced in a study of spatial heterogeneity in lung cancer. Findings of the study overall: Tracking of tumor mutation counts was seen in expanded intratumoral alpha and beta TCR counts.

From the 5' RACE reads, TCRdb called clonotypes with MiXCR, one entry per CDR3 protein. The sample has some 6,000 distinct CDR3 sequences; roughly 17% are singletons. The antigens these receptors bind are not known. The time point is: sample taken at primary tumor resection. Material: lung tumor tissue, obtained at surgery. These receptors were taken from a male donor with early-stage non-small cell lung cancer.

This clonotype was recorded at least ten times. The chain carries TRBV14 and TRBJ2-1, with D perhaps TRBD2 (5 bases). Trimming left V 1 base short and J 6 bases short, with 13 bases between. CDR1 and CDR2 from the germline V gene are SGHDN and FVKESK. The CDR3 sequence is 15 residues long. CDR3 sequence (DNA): TGTGCCAGCAGCCAAGGGACTTTAAGGTCCAATGAGCAGTTCTTC. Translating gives CASSQGTLRSNEQFF. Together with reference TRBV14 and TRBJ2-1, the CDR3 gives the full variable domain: EAGVTQFPSHSVIEKGQTVTLRCDPISGHDNLYWYRRVMGKEIKFLLHFVKESKQDESGMPNNRFLAERTGGTYSTLKVQPAELEDSGVYFCASSQGTLRSNEQFFGPGTRLTVL.

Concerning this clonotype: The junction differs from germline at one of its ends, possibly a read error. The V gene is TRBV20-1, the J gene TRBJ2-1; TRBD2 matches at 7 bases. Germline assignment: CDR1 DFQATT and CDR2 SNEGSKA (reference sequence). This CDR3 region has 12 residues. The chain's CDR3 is CSAGGSGAEKIF. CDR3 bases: TGCAGTGCTGGGGGAAGCGGGGCGGAGAAAATCTTC.

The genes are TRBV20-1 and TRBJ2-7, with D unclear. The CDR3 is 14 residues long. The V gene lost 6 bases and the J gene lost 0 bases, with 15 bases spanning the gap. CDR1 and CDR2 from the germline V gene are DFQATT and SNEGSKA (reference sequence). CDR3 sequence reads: CSARAGTSSYEQYF. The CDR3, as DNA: TGCAGTGCCCGCGCCGGCACGTCCTCCTACGAGCAGTACTTC.

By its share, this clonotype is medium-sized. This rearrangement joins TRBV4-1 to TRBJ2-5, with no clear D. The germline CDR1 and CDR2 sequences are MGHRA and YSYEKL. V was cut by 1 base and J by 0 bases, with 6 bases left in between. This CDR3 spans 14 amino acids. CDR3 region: CASSQGQHQETQYF. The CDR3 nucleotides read TGCGCCAGCAGCCAAGGCCAGCACCAAGAGACCCAGTACTTC.

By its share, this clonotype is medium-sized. CDR3 nucleotide sequence: TGCAGCCTTTTCCCCCGCACTGAAGCTTTCTTT. Its translation is CSLFPRTEAFF. The chain carries TRBV20-1 and TRBJ1-1; no firm D call. The germline CDR1 and CDR2 sequences are DFQATT and SNEGSKA (reference sequence). The CDR3 covers 11 residues.

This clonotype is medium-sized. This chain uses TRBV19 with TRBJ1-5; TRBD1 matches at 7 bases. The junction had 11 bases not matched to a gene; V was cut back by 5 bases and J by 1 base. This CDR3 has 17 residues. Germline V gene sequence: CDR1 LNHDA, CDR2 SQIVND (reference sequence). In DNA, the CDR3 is TGTGCCAGTAGTCGCCCAACGACAGGGAGAAGCAATCAGCCCCAGCATTTT. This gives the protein CASSRPTTGRSNQPQHF.

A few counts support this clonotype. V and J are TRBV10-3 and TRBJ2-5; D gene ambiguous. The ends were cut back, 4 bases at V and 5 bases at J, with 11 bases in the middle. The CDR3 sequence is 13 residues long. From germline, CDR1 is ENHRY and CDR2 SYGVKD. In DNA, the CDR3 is TGTGCCATCAGTGGGAGCCACGGGGAGACCCAGTACTTC. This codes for CAISGSHGETQYF.

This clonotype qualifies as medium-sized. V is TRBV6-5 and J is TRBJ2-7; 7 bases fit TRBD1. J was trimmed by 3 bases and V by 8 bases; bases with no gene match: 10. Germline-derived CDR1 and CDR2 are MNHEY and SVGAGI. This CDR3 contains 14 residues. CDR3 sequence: CASQRLQGDYEQYF. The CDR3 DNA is TGTGCCAGCCAACGGTTGCAGGGGGACTACGAGCAGTACTTC.

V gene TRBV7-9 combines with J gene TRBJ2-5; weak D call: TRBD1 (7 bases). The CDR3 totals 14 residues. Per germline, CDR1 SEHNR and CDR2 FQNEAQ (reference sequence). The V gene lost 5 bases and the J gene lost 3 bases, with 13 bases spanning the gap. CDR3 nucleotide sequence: TGTGCCAGCAGCCCAACAGGGGAGGAAGAGACCCAGTACTTC. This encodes CASSPTGEEETQYF.

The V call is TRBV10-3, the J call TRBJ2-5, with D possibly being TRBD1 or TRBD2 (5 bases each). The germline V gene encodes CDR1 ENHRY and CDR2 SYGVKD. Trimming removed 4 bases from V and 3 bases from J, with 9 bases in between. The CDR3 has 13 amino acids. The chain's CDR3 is CAISAGREETQYF. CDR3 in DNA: TGTGCCATCAGTGCAGGGAGAGAAGAGACCCAGTACTTC.

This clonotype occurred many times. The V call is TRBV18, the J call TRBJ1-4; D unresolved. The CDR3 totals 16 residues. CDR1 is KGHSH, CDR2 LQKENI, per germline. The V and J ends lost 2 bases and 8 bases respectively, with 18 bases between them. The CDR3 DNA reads TGTGCCAGCTCACCAAGATCGGCCGGGCATGGGGAAAAACTGTTTTTT. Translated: CASSPRSAGHGEKLFF.

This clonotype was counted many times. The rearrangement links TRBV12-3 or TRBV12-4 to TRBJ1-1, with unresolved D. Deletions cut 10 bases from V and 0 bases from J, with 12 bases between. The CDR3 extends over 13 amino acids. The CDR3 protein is CATTPPLNTEAFF. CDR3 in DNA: TGTGCCACCACCCCCCCCCTGAACACTGAAGCTTTCTTT.

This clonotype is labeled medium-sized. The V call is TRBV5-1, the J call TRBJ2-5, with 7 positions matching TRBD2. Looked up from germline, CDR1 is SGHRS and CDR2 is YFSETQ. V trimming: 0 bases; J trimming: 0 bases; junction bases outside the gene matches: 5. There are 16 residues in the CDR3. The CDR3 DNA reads TGCGCCAGCAGCTTGGATCTAGCGGCATACCAAGAGACCCAGTACTTC. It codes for CASSLDLAAYQETQYF.

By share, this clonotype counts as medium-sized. The chain's CDR3 is CASSFRWSGEETQYF. The DNA for the CDR3 is TGTGCCAGCAGCTTTAGATGGAGCGGGGAAGAGACCCAGTACTTC. The chain combines TRBV7-6 with TRBJ2-5, with 7 bases that match TRBD2. The CDR3 length is 15 residues. The V gene's germline CDR1 is SGHVS and CDR2 FNYEAQ. With V trimmed by 3 bases and J by 3 bases, 7 bases remained unmatched.

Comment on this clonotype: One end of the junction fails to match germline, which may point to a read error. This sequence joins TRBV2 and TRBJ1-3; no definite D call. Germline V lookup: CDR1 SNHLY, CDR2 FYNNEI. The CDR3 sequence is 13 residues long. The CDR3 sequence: CASTEGRGNTIYF. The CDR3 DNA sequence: TGTGCCAGCACTGAAGGGAGGGGAAACACCATATATTTT. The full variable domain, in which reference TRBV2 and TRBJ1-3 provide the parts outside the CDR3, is EPEVTQTPSHQVTQMGQEVILRCVPISNHLYFYWYRQILGQKVEFLVSFYNNEISEKSEIFDDQFSVERPDGSNFTLKIRSTKLEDSAMYFCASTEGRGNTIYFGEGSWLTVV.

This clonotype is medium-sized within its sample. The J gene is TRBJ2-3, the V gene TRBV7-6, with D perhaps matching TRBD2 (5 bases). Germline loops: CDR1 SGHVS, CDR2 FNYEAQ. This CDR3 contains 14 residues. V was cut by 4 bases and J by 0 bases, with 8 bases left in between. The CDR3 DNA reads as TGTGCCAGCAGCTCCGGACTCAGCACAGATACGCAGTATTTT. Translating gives CASSSGLSTDTQYF. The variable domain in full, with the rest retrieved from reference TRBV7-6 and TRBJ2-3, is GAGVSQSPRYKVTKRGQDVALRCDPISGHVSLYWYRQALGQGPEFLTYFNYEAQQDKSGLPNDRFSAERPEGSISTLTIQRTEQRDSAMYRCASSSGLSTDTQYFGPGTRLTVL.

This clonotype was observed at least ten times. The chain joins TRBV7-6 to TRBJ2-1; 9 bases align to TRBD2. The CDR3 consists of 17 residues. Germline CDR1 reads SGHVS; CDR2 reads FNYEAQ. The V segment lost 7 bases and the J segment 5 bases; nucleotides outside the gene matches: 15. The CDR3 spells CASTAEASGTLNNEQFF. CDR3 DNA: TGTGCCAGCACCGCCGAGGCTAGCGGGACCTTGAACAATGAGCAGTTCTTC.